The 5 T cell receptor beta chains below were found in one sample sequenced in a study of glioma-infiltrating T cells after dendritic cell vaccination. This sample's time point: after dendritic cell vaccination, including at tumor progression/relapse. Libraries were prepared by immunoSEQ multiplex PCR; TCRdb keeps only in-frame clonotypes and omits some of them. The table has 110,000 or so clones, 90% seen once. The sample in question was blood, obtained after dendritic cell vaccination. These receptors all come from a human donor with glioblastoma.

This clone appeared a single time. V usage is TRBV5-4 and J usage is TRBJ2-1, with 9 nucleotides matching TRBD2. The CDR3 runs to 17 residues. Germline CDR1 and CDR2: SGHNT and YYREEE (reference sequence). The junction had 11 bases not matched to a gene; V was cut back by 4 bases and J by 3 bases. Here the CDR3 reads CASSPSKAGGHYNEQFF. The CDR3 DNA reads as TGTGCCAGCAGCCCCTCTAAGGCGGGGGGGCACTACAATGAGCAGTTCTTC.

This clone was found a few times. The rearrangement links TRBV30 to TRBJ2-5; 9 positions match TRBD2. There are 15 residues in the CDR3. The junction had 7 bases not matched to a gene; V was cut back by 0 bases and J by 5 bases. Germline loops: CDR1 GTSNPN, CDR2 SVGIG (reference sequence). CDR3 bases: TGTGCCTGGAGTGTAGTAGCGGGAGTCGGGGAGACCCAGTACTTC. Amino acids: CAWSVVAGVGETQYF. The full variable domain, in which reference TRBV30 and TRBJ2-5 provide the parts outside the CDR3, is SQTIHQWPATLVQPVGSPLSLECTVEGTSNPNLYWYRQAAGRGLQLLFYSVGIGQISSEVPQNLSASRPQDRQFILSSKKLLLSDSGFYLCAWSVVAGVGETQYFGPGTRLLVL.

The rearrangement joins TRBV6-1 to TRBJ2-2, with 11 nucleotides matching TRBD2. The V gene's germline CDR1 is MNHNS and CDR2 SASEGT. This CDR3 has 16 amino acids. V shed 2 bases and J 7 bases; nucleotides not matched to a gene: 6. CDR3 nucleotides: TGTGCCAGCAGTGAATTAGCGGGAGGGCCTAGCGGGGAGCTGTTTTTT. It codes for CASSELAGGPSGELFF.

The rearrangement links TRBV5-1 to TRBJ1-1, with 7 bases that match TRBD1. The J segment lost 11 bases and the V segment lost 3 bases, leaving 7 bases of the junction unmatched. The CDR3 runs 12 residues. Per the germline V gene, CDR1 is SGHRS and CDR2 is YFSETQ. CDR3 residues: CASSSTGLWAFF. The CDR3 DNA is TGCGCCAGCAGCTCGACAGGGCTGTGGGCTTTCTTT.

V usage is TRBV5-4 and J usage is TRBJ1-1; perhaps TRBD1 as D (5 bases). V was shortened by 2 bases and J by 2 bases, with 13 bases between the two germline ends. Germline lookup yields CDR1 SGHNT and CDR2 YYREEE (reference sequence). The CDR3 length is 15 residues. The CDR3 sequence is CASSFAGNRNTEAFF. The CDR3 DNA is TGTGCCAGCAGCTTCGCAGGGAACCGTAACACTGAAGCTTTCTTT.